Described below is a single T cell receptor beta chain sequence and its context. The sample is drawn from a study of shared clonotypes between healthy human individuals. Clones were sequenced by immunoSEQ multiplex PCR, and TCRdb holds only the in-frame ones, with some missing. The sample includes approximately 2,000,000 clones, about 90% seen only once; the top ten take 0.37%. The CDR3 extends over 16 amino acids. V lost 5 bases, J lost 0 bases, and 14 bases lay in between. The germline CDR1 and CDR2 sequences are MDHEN and SYDVKM. Sample: naive CD4+ T cells from PBMCs. Subset denoted: CD45RA+ positively selected. The origin of this receptor is a man aged 18-30 years in good health. Some clones in this sample may be carry-over from other donors' samples. The gene calls are TRBV28 and TRBJ2-4; D possibly matches TRBD1 or TRBD2 (6 bases each). This chain's CDR3 is CASSRRGDIAKNIQYF. DNA for the CDR3: TGTGCCAGCAGTCGGAGGGGGGACATAGCCAAAAACATTCAGTACTTC.